These 19 T cell receptor beta chains came from one sample sequenced in a study of blood T cell repertoires in COVID-19. Produced via immunoSEQ multiplex PCR; TCRdb's table is partial and in-frame only. The sample lists 110,000 to 150,000 clones, under 85% occurring once. Material: peripheral blood. The receptors were gathered from a man aged 45-65 years with active or convalescent COVID-19.

The chain recombines TRBV5-6 with TRBJ2-1, with 13 positions matching TRBD2. The germline V gene has CDR1 SGHDT and CDR2 YYEEEE. Unmatched junction bases numbered 9, after V lost 4 bases and J lost 8 bases. This CDR3 has 16 amino acids. The CDR3 loop is CASSPPGLAGSYEQFF. CDR3 coding DNA: TGTGCCAGCAGCCCCCCGGGACTAGCGGGATCTTATGAGCAGTTCTTC. Together with reference TRBV5-6 and TRBJ2-1, the CDR3 gives the full variable domain: DAGVTQSPTHLIKTRGQQVTLRCSPKSGHDTVSWYQQALGQGPQFIFQYYEEEERQRGNFPDRFSGHQFPNYSSELNVNALLLGDSALYLCASSPPGLAGSYEQFFGPGTRLTVL.

V is TRBV19 and J is TRBJ2-7; D possibly corresponds to TRBD1 (5 bases). The CDR3 has 13 amino acids. In germline, CDR1 is LNHDA, CDR2 SQIVND (reference sequence). Trimming pared 5 bases from V and 3 bases from J, leaving 11 bases between. CDR3 protein: CASSSRTFYEQYF. The CDR3 region has the DNA TGTGCCAGTAGTTCGAGGACATTCTACGAGCAGTACTTC.

Only a few counts were recorded for this clone. The chain links TRBV28 to TRBJ1-2; TRBD1 matches at 7 bases. V was pared by 5 bases and J by 5 bases, with 8 bases of the junction left unmatched. This CDR3 is 14 amino acids long. The germline V gene has CDR1 MDHEN and CDR2 SYDVKM. The CDR3 DNA reads TGTGCCAGCAGTGGAAACAGGGGAGCGTATGGCTACACCTTC. Translating gives CASSGNRGAYGYTF.

The chain has TRBV2 and TRBJ1-3; 11 bases are shared with TRBD1. The CDR3 contains 17 residues. Germline trimming cut 7 bases from V and 4 bases from J; bases unmatched to any gene: 12. CDR1 is SNHLY and CDR2 is FYNNEI in the germline V gene. Here the CDR3 reads CASKLRTGGLIGNTIYF. CDR3 bases: TGTGCCAGCAAGTTACGGACAGGGGGCCTTATCGGAAACACCATATATTTT.

The rearrangement joins TRBV11-2 to TRBJ2-7; 12 positions agree with TRBD2. V was pared by 5 bases and J by 1 base, with 3 bases of the junction left unmatched. The CDR3 has 15 residues. Germline CDR1 is SGHAT and CDR2 is FQNNGV. The CDR3 nucleotides read TGTGCCAGCAGCGAACTAGCGGGAGGATCCTACGAGCAGTACTTC. Translated, it gives CASSELAGGSYEQYF.

The chain recombines TRBV9 with TRBJ1-2; TRBD1 matches at 7 bases. There are 15 residues in the CDR3. After removal of 4 bases from V and 3 bases from J, the junction contained 9 bases not matched to a gene. Germline CDR1 is SGDLS and CDR2 is YYNGEE. Written as DNA, the CDR3 is TGTGCCAGCAGCTCCCGGACAGGATCGGACTATGGCTACACCTTC. Residues: CASSSRTGSDYGYTF.

About this clone itself: Different DNA sequences within this sample yield the same CDR3. The V and J genes are TRBV11-2 and TRBJ2-1; a weak D match, TRBD2 (5 bases). Trimming cost V 1 base and J 1 base, with 5 bases left between them. This CDR3 is built from 14 residues. Germline assignment: CDR1 SGHAT and CDR2 FQNNGV. The DNA of the CDR3 is TGTGCCAGCAGCTTAGCGGGGTCCTACAATGAGCAGTTCTTC. It is translated as CASSLAGSYNEQFF.

This clone was seen more than once but under ten times. The V and J genes are TRBV13 and TRBJ2-3, with 12 nucleotides matching TRBD2. J was trimmed by 0 bases and V by 6 bases; bases with no gene match: 7. Germline V gene data show CDR1 as PRHDT and CDR2 as FYEKMQ (reference sequence). This CDR3 region has 17 residues. The CDR3 loop is CASSWTSGTISTDTQYF. The CDR3 DNA follows: TGTGCCAGCAGTTGGACTAGCGGGACGATTAGCACAGATACGCAGTATTTT.

This chain links TRBV5-1 with TRBJ2-3, with D possibly being TRBD2 (6 bases). The CDR3 length is 15 residues. Trimming stripped 0 bases from V and 0 bases from J, with 8 bases between. Germline V gives CDR1 SGHRS, CDR2 YFSETQ. The CDR3 region is CASSLGGTSTDTQYF. Here the CDR3 DNA reads TGCGCCAGCAGCTTGGGGGGGACTAGCACAGATACGCAGTATTTT.

The rearrangement joins TRBV28 to TRBJ1-2; 10 bases are shared with TRBD1. The CDR3 extends over 16 amino acids. V lost 6 bases, J lost 0 bases, and 7 bases stayed unmatched. From germline, CDR1 is MDHEN and CDR2 SYDVKM. CDR3: CASSLPGQGANYGYTF. The CDR3 DNA follows: TGTGCCAGCAGCCTCCCCGGACAGGGGGCTAACTATGGCTACACCTTC.

The chain links TRBV4-2 to TRBJ2-1, with 10 bases that match TRBD2. This CDR3 spans 16 amino acids. Germline V gene sequence: CDR1 LGHNA, CDR2 YNFKEQ. Germline trimming cut 0 bases from V and 7 bases from J; bases unmatched to any gene: 6. CDR3 residues: CASSQEYGLAVNEQFF. As DNA, the CDR3 is TGTGCCAGCAGCCAAGAATATGGACTAGCGGTTAATGAGCAGTTCTTC.

The V and J genes are TRBV3-1 (or the pseudogene TRBV3-2) and TRBJ2-7, with D perhaps matching TRBD2 (6 bases). Germline assignment: CDR1 LGHDT and CDR2 YNNKEL (reference sequence). V was clipped by 4 bases and J by 3 bases, with 13 bases between them. The CDR3 consists of 14 residues. CDR3 in amino acids: CASSRDRLVYEQYF. As DNA, the CDR3 is TGTGCCAGCAGCCGTGACAGACTAGTCTACGAGCAGTACTTC.

The chain uses TRBV6-6 and TRBJ2-1; 15 bases match TRBD2. CDR3 length: 16 residues. V was pared by 6 bases and J by 7 bases, with 7 bases of the junction left unmatched. CDR1 and CDR2 from the germline V gene are MNHNY and SVGAGI (reference sequence). CDR3 in amino acids: CASRPWTSGRANEQFF. The CDR3, as DNA: TGTGCCAGCAGACCCTGGACTAGCGGGAGGGCAAATGAGCAGTTCTTC.

This clone was observed a single time. This chain uses TRBV6-1 with TRBJ2-3; D unresolved. V dropped 2 bases and J dropped 0 bases, with 6 bases sitting between them. Germline V gene sequence: CDR1 MNHNS, CDR2 SASEGT. The CDR3 runs 14 residues. This CDR3 reads CASSEFISTDTQYF. In DNA, the CDR3 is TGTGCCAGCAGTGAATTTATTAGCACAGATACGCAGTATTTT.

The chain is built from TRBV4-2 and TRBJ2-3; D remains unclear. The ends were cut back, 1 base at V and 2 bases at J, with 10 bases in the middle. CDR1 is LGHNA and CDR2 is YNFKEQ in the germline V gene. This CDR3 region has 15 residues. DNA of the CDR3: TGTGCCAGCAGCCAAGGCGGAGCGAACACAGATACGCAGTATTTT. Residues: CASSQGGANTDTQYF.

The V and J genes are TRBV6-1 and TRBJ1-5; TRBD1 agrees at 11 bases. The CDR3 is 18 amino acids. Germline V gene lookup returns CDR1 MNHNS and CDR2 SASEGT. With 2 bases clipped from V and 0 bases from J, the junction kept 6 bases outside the gene matches. DNA for the CDR3: TGTGCCAGCAGTGAAAGGACAGGGGGCTACAATAGCAATCAGCCCCAGCATTTT. It encodes CASSERTGGYNSNQPQHF.

The V gene is TRBV6-1, the J gene TRBJ1-1; TRBD1 might be the D (6 bases). Germline values: CDR1 MNHNS, CDR2 SASEGT. Trimming removed 2 bases at V and 5 bases at J, with 9 bases between. This CDR3 contains 13 residues. This CDR3 is CASSETGSTEAFF. The DNA for the CDR3 is TGTGCCAGCAGTGAAACAGGGAGTACTGAAGCTTTCTTT.

The V and J genes are TRBV19 and TRBJ1-5; TRBD1 might be the D (6 bases). The germline V and J ends were trimmed by 1 base and 7 bases, with 11 bases remaining between them. Germline lookup yields CDR1 LNHDA and CDR2 SQIVND (reference sequence). The CDR3 is made up of 14 amino acids. For the CDR3, the DNA is TGTGCCAGTAGTATAGGGGAGGGGGGACAGCCCCAGCATTTT. This translates into CASSIGEGGQPQHF. Supplemented by reference TRBV19 and TRBJ1-5, the full variable domain reads DGGITQSPKYLFRKEGQNVTLSCEQNLNHDAMYWYRQDPGQGLRLIYYSQIVNDFQKGDIAEGYSVSREKKESFPLTVTSAQKNPTAFYLCASSIGEGGQPQHFGDGTRLSIL.

The genes are TRBV11-1 and TRBJ2-7; 10 bases match TRBD2. The CDR3 sequence is 16 residues long. Looked up from germline, CDR1 is SGHAT and CDR2 is FQDESV (reference sequence). V lost 3 bases to trimming and J lost 1 base; unmatched junction nucleotides: 6. CDR3 DNA sequence: TGTGCCAGCAGCTTCACTAGCGGGGTGGTTTCCTACGAGCAGTACTTC. Translating it yields CASSFTSGVVSYEQYF.